Reported below is one T cell receptor beta chain. Sequenced by immunoSEQ multiplex PCR; TCRdb stores in-frame clones only, minus some. The profile covers about 60,000 clones, with 70% to 90% appearing a single time and 5% to 6.5% taken by the ten largest. Germline CDR1 and CDR2: ENHRY and SYGVKD. The CDR3 spans 16 residues. After removal of 6 bases from V and 4 bases from J, the junction contained 13 bases not matched to a gene. This record comes from a study of control samples from healthy donors and cancer patients. The TCR originated in a man aged 35 to 55 in good health. The rearrangement links TRBV10-3 to TRBJ2-3, with 7 bases that match TRBD2. The sequenced sample was blood. The chain's CDR3 is CAISAGAGKIADTQYF. The DNA of the CDR3 is TGTGCCATCAGCGCGGGAGCGGGGAAGATCGCAGATACGCAGTATTTT.